The rows below give T cell receptor beta chains drawn from one sample of a study of CD8 T cells in Susac syndrome. TCRdb reprocessed the immunoSEQ multiplex PCR reads with MiXCR, giving one entry per CDR3 protein. The sample contains some 200,000 distinct CDR3 sequences, nearly 95% of which appear only once. The sequenced sample was CD4+ T cells from PBMCs. The receptors derive from a human donor with multiple sclerosis. The CDR3 runs from the conserved cysteine through the conserved F or W. The D gene is left open where the match is weak. Rows give clone size only sometimes, using once, few, many, or a class for an expanded clone.

V,J,size,D,CDR3,DNA
TRBV3-1,TRBJ2-5,-,-,CASSRGDSRVETQYF,TGTGCCAGCAGCCGCGGGGACTCCAGAGTAGAGACCCAGTACTTC
TRBV7-2,TRBJ2-2,-,TRBD2,CASSSWTSGRNGELFF,TGTGCCAGCAGCTCGTGGACTAGCGGGAGGAACGGGGAGCTGTTTTTT
TRBV20-1,TRBJ2-5,-,-,CSAKGGAGGEETQYF,TGCAGTGCTAAAGGAGGGGCAGGGGGAGAAGAGACCCAGTACTTC
TRBV24-1,TRBJ2-3,-,-,CATRKDSTDTQYF,TGTGCCACCAGAAAGGACAGCACAGATACGCAGTATTTT
TRBV14,TRBJ2-1,-,-,CASSSNNEQFF,TGTGCCAGCAGCAGCAACAATGAGCAGTTCTTC
TRBV7-8,TRBJ2-5,-,-,CASSLVSAGPTQYF,TGTGCCAGCAGCTTAGTGTCGGCTGGACCGACCCAGTACTTC
TRBV4-2,TRBJ2-1,-,TRBD2,CASSQEGLAGEQFF,TGTGCCAGCAGCCAAGAAGGACTAGCGGGTGAGCAGTTCTTC
TRBV19,TRBJ1-2,-,-,CAGSDGPYGYTF,TGTGCCGGATCGGACGGACCATATGGCTACACCTTC
TRBV16,TRBJ2-3,-,-,CASSQSWEDTQYF,TGTGCCAGCAGCCAATCTTGGGAAGATACGCAGTATTTT
TRBV3-1,TRBJ1-2,-,-,CASSQDGILDGHGYTF,TGTGCCAGCAGCCAAGACGGGATACTGGATGGGCATGGCTACACCTTC
TRBV30,TRBJ2-3,-,TRBD1,CAARQGPSTDTQYF,TGTGCCGCCCGACAGGGCCCCTCCACAGATACGCAGTATTTT
TRBV30,TRBJ1-5,once,-,CAWSGVGQPQHF,TGTGCCTGGAGTGGCGTAGGCCAGCCCCAGCATTTT
TRBV30,TRBJ1-1,-,-,CAWSSWRNTEAFF,TGTGCCTGGAGTTCGTGGAGGAACACTGAAGCTTTCTTT
TRBV20-1,TRBJ2-5,once,-,CSALPNGSGRRETQYF,TGCAGTGCTCTCCCCAACGGGAGTGGACGTAGGGAGACCCAGTACTTC
TRBV7-9,TRBJ2-5,-,TRBD2,CASSFAGTNQETQYF,TGTGCCAGCAGCTTCGCCGGGACTAACCAAGAGACCCAGTACTTC
TRBV2,TRBJ2-2,-,-,CASGLDRNLPVAGELFF,TGTGCCAGTGGGCTCGACAGGAACCTCCCGGTGGCCGGGGAGCTGTTTTTT
TRBV14,TRBJ2-5,once,-,CASSGFLQETQYF,TGTGCCAGCTCCGGGTTCCTGCAAGAGACCCAGTACTTC
TRBV6-5,TRBJ2-2,-,-,CASRIGVGELFF,TGTGCCAGCAGGATTGGGGTCGGGGAGCTGTTTTTT
TRBV20-1,TRBJ2-4,-,TRBD2,CSARLWTSGNKNIQYF,TGCAGTGCTAGGCTCTGGACTAGCGGGAACAAAAACATTCAGTACTTC
TRBV5-1,TRBJ1-4,-,TRBD1,CASSLGQGREKLFF,TGCGCCAGCAGCTTGGGACAGGGGCGTGAAAAACTGTTTTTT
TRBV3-1,TRBJ2-7,-,-,CASSQMTTPGGQYF,TGTGCCAGCAGCCAAATGACAACGCCGGGCGGGCAGTACTTC
TRBV12-3/TRBV12-4,TRBJ1-1,-,-,CASSPGGKNTEAFF,TGTGCCAGCAGCCCCGGGGGGAAAAACACTGAAGCTTTCTTT
TRBV15,TRBJ1-1,-,-,CATSRDREAAFF,TGTGCCACCAGCAGAGACAGGGAGGCGGCTTTCTTT
TRBV27,TRBJ2-7,-,-,CASSPPKGEQYF,TGTGCCAGCAGCCCCCCCAAAGGGGAGCAGTACTTC
TRBV20-1,TRBJ2-7,once,TRBD2,CSASRLAGITYEQYF,TGCAGTGCGAGTAGACTAGCGGGGATTACCTACGAGCAGTACTTC
TRBV25-1,TRBJ1-2,-,-,CASSESSINYGYTF,TGTGCCAGCAGTGAATCGTCCATTAACTATGGCTACACCTTC
TRBV7-2,TRBJ2-7,-,-,CASSSLGSLEQYF,TGTGCCAGCAGCTCCCTGGGGTCCCTCGAGCAGTACTTC
TRBV7-3,TRBJ1-2,-,-,CASSHYSSYGYTF,TGTGCCAGCAGCCACTACAGTTCCTATGGCTACACCTTC
TRBV19,TRBJ2-7,-,TRBD2,CASSIRTSGRTYEQYF,TGTGCCAGTAGTATAAGGACTAGCGGGAGAACCTACGAGCAGTACTTC
TRBV20-1,TRBJ2-1,-,-,CSAGFYNEQFF,TGCAGTGCTGGCTTCTACAATGAGCAGTTCTTC
TRBV30,TRBJ1-5,-,-,CAFDISNQPQHF,TGTGCCTTTGACATAAGCAATCAGCCCCAGCATTTT
TRBV30,TRBJ2-4,-,-,CAWSVLGGNIQYF,TGTGCCTGGAGTGTACTTGGGGGAAACATTCAGTACTTC
TRBV2,TRBJ1-2,-,TRBD1,CASSDGQGNLGYTF,TGTGCCAGCAGTGATGGACAGGGGAATCTGGGCTACACCTTC
TRBV3-1,TRBJ1-2,-,-,CASSLRGAYGYTF,TGTGCCAGCAGCCTCCGGGGGGCTTATGGCTACACCTTC
TRBV6-1,TRBJ1-6,-,TRBD1,CASSGPGTGFNSPLHF,TGTGCCAGCAGTGGTCCAGGGACAGGTTTTAATTCACCCCTCCACTTT
TRBV20-1,TRBJ2-7,-,-,CSARLSGGPYEQYF,TGCAGTGCGCGGCTATCCGGGGGGCCTTACGAGCAGTACTTC
TRBV20-1,TRBJ2-3,-,-,CSARQPRAGSTDTQYF,TGCAGTGCTAGACAACCCCGGGCTGGTAGCACAGATACGCAGTATTTT
TRBV29-1,TRBJ2-3,-,-,CSGSTGSTDTQYF,TGCAGCGGATCGACAGGCAGCACAGATACGCAGTATTTT
TRBV9,TRBJ1-6,-,TRBD1,CASSHGQGFSPLHF,TGTGCCAGCAGCCACGGACAGGGATTTTCACCCCTCCACTTT
TRBV29-1,TRBJ2-7,-,TRBD2,CSVGTGTSVPYEQYF,TGCAGCGTCGGAACCGGGACTAGCGTTCCCTACGAGCAGTACTTC
TRBV12-3/TRBV12-4,TRBJ1-2,-,-,CASSLVGDRGYTF,TGTGCCAGCAGTTTAGTCGGAGACAGAGGCTACACCTTC
TRBV6-5,TRBJ2-3,-,TRBD2,CASSWGGDTQYF,TGTGCCAGCAGTTGGGGAGGGGATACGCAGTATTTT
TRBV6-5,TRBJ2-7,-,-,CASSSPGRFLKDEQYF,TGTGCCAGCAGTTCCCCGGGACGTTTTCTGAAGGACGAGCAGTACTTC
TRBV6-2/TRBV6-3,TRBJ1-2,-,-,CASGGGNNYGYTF,TGTGCCTCGGGTGGGGGAAATAACTATGGCTACACCTTC
TRBV27,TRBJ1-5,-,TRBD1,CASSGTGRGNQPQHF,TGTGCCAGTTCCGGGACAGGGCGAGGCAATCAGCCCCAGCATTTT
TRBV13,TRBJ2-2,once,-,CASSLLLGTSSLSTGELFF,TGTGCCAGCAGCTTATTATTGGGGACCTCAAGCCTGAGCACCGGGGAGCTGTTTTTT
TRBV20-1,TRBJ2-1,-,-,CSASPLGASSYNEQFF,TGCAGTGCGAGCCCTTTGGGCGCGAGCTCCTACAATGAGCAGTTCTTC
TRBV9,TRBJ1-1,once,-,CASSVVIDTEAFF,TGTGCCAGCAGCGTCGTCATAGACACTGAAGCTTTCTTT
TRBV7-8,TRBJ1-6,-,-,CASSISQSHSPLHF,TGTGCCAGCAGTATTAGTCAGAGTCATTCACCCCTCCACTTT
TRBV9,TRBJ2-3,-,-,CASSGGMLDTQYF,TGTGCCAGCAGCGGAGGGATGCTAGATACGCAGTATTTT
TRBV29-1,TRBJ2-7,-,-,CSVEDRGRGSYEQYF,TGCAGCGTTGAAGACCGCGGCAGGGGCTCCTACGAGCAGTACTTC
TRBV6-1,TRBJ1-5,-,-,CASLALRGQPQHF,TGTGCCAGCCTTGCCTTGCGCGGTCAGCCCCAGCATTTT
TRBV18,TRBJ1-2,-,-,CASSADSNYGYTF,TGTGCCAGCTCAGCGGACAGTAACTATGGCTACACCTTC
TRBV20-1,TRBJ1-4,-,-,CSAREGPWEKLFF,TGCAGTGCTAGAGAAGGGCCCTGGGAAAAACTGTTTTTT
TRBV3-1,TRBJ2-5,-,-,CASSQEGGGGETQYF,TGTGCCAGCAGCCAAGAAGGGGGGGGAGGAGAGACCCAGTACTTC
TRBV29-1,TRBJ2-1,-,-,CSVERRLSEEQFF,TGCAGCGTTGAACGACGCTTAAGTGAGGAGCAGTTCTTC